This TCR beta chain was captured in a study of cytomegalovirus exposure and HLA in healthy donors. General study results and limits: Researchers reported in a later analysis that a missense DCLRE1C variant was tied to TCR beta V- and J-gene trimming. It was in a later analysis that TCR association rates were seen to vary by HLA locus, highest for DRB1 and lowest for HLA-C.

13 Jbeta primers and 60 Vbeta primers were used for the PCR. Here immunoSEQ multiplex PCR was the method, and the copy in TCRdb shows in-frame clones only, minus some. The sample includes about 150,000 clones, about four fifths of them seen just once. As for this clone: Its antigen is still unknown.

V trimming: 0 bases; J trimming: 7 bases; junction bases outside the gene matches: 14. Per the germline V gene, CDR1 is SGHVS and CDR2 is FNYEAQ. This CDR3 has 18 amino acids. Specimen: PBMCs. The clonotype originates from a male donor in good health and CMV-seronegative. J is TRBJ2-1 and V is TRBV7-6, with 8 nucleotides matching TRBD2. The CDR3 sequence is CASSLARGAGASMNEQFF. In DNA form, the CDR3 reads TGTGCCAGCAGCTTAGCGCGGGGAGCGGGGGCCTCCATGAATGAGCAGTTCTTC.